The clone carrying this T cell receptor (beta chain) was observed many times. Its target is unknown. Trimming cost V 7 bases and J 4 bases, with 20 bases left between them. Germline CDR1 reads SGHAT; CDR2 reads FQNNGV. The CDR3 consists of 15 residues. The record originates from a study of Graves' ophthalmopathy and Graves' hyperthyroidism. Study details: Peripheral blood sampling occurred at initial diagnosis, before any treatment. Study-level results: Thyroid clonotypes that were expanded above 0.001 frequency mostly also appeared in blood.

Amplification targeted the TCR beta CDR3 regions, with RNA transcripts as the source material. RT-PCR was first run with HTBI primers, then multiplex PCR in a second round. One entry per CDR3 protein, called by TCRdb with MiXCR from the multiplex PCR reads. The data hold about 400,000 distinct CDR3 sequences, with around 16% observed a single time. The sequenced sample was peripheral blood. The TCR sequence derives from a woman younger than 30 with Graves' ophthalmopathy. This chain uses TRBV11-2 with TRBJ2-7; maybe TRBD2 (5 bases). The chain's CDR3 is CASNGRFSGVYEQYF. In nucleotides, the CDR3 is TGTGCCAGCAACGGCAGATTCAGCGGCGTATACGAGCAGTACTTC.